This T cell receptor (beta chain) was sequenced for a study of TIL therapy for anti-PD-1-resistant metastatic lung cancer. For the study at large: Median tumor PD-L1 proportion score was 5.5% to 6.5%. Study findings and constraints: This highly selected cohort may not generalize to typical lung cancer patients.

Sequencing used immunoSEQ v3. Libraries were sequenced to around 2 million read pairs (survey) or 5-6 million (deep). Profiled with immunoSEQ multiplex PCR; TCRdb holds only in-frame clones, not every one. The table shows tens of thousands of clones, with more than 60% occurring only once. V was cut by 1 base and J by 1 base, with 6 bases left in between. In germline, CDR1 is MNHEY, CDR2 SVGAGI. This CDR3 is 14 amino acids long. Time point here: pre-treatment sample, taken before nivolumab and TIL therapy. As to this clone: What it binds is not known.

The sample consisted of blood, taken at baseline. The genes are TRBV6-5 and TRBJ2-3; D is ambiguous. This TCR derives from a person between 30 and 79 years old with non-small cell lung cancer. This CDR3 is CASSYFQGTDTQYF. In DNA form, the CDR3 reads TGTGCCAGCAGTTACTTTCAGGGCACAGATACGCAGTATTTT.